Listed below are T cell receptor beta chains from one sample, sequenced in a study of T cell changes during pregnancy in multiple sclerosis. Clones were read by immunoSEQ multiplex PCR, and TCRdb kept only the in-frame ones, dropping some. The table lists about 100,000 clones, more than 85% of them singletons. The sample consisted of peripheral blood, taken in the second trimester of pregnancy. All receptors come from a female donor with multiple sclerosis, enrolled in a pregnancy study. Each CDR3 is given with its conserved first and last residue. The D gene is left open where the match is weak. Only part of the rows carry a size: once, few, many, or a class if the clone is expanded.

d_gene	v_gene	j_gene	abundance	CDR3nt	CDR3aa
-	TRBV6-6	TRBJ1-3	-	TGTGCCAGCAGCGCGTCCAGGGGCTCTGGAAACACCATATATTTT	CASSASRGSGNTIYF
TRBD1	TRBV30	TRBJ1-2	-	TGTGCCTGGAGTCAACAGGGGGAGAATGGCTACACCTTC	CAWSQQGENGYTF
TRBD1	TRBV7-2	TRBJ2-7	-	TGTGCCAGCAGCCCTCTTCGGACAGGGCCCTACGAGCAGTACTTC	CASSPLRTGPYEQYF
-	TRBV19	TRBJ1-1	-	TGTGCCAGTAGTATATTCGCCCGGTGGAACACTGAAGCTTTCTTT	CASSIFARWNTEAFF
TRBD1	TRBV5-1	TRBJ2-2	-	TGCGCCAGCAGCCACTCTTGGCAGGGGGCTGTAGGGGAGCTGTTTTTT	CASSHSWQGAVGELFF
TRBD1	TRBV6-1	TRBJ2-5	once	TGTGCCAGCCGACAGGGGGCGTTGGAGACCCAGTACTTC	CASRQGALETQYF
-	TRBV7-8	TRBJ1-1	-	TGTGCCAGCAGCTTAGTCGACAGCCAGAACACTGAAGCTTTCTTT	CASSLVDSQNTEAFF
-	TRBV23-1	TRBJ2-7	-	TGCGCCAGCAGTCAATCACCCGCCCGGGGGGCGTACGAGCAGTACTTC	CASSQSPARGAYEQYF
-	TRBV28	TRBJ2-7	-	TGTGCCAGCAGCGACCTAGCGCCTGGGGAGCAGTACTTC	CASSDLAPGEQYF
TRBD2	TRBV5-4	TRBJ2-7	once	TGTGCCAGCAGCGATAGCGGGAAAATCTACGAGCAGTACTTC	CASSDSGKIYEQYF
TRBD1	TRBV7-2	TRBJ2-1	-	TGTGCCAGCAAGCCGACAGGGGGTTACAATGAGCAGTTCTTC	CASKPTGGYNEQFF
TRBD2	TRBV5-6	TRBJ2-1	-	TGTGCCAGCAGCTTGGCCCTATCGGGAGGGTTTTCCAATGAGCAGTTCTTC	CASSLALSGGFSNEQFF
-	TRBV5-1	TRBJ1-2	-	TGCGCCAGCAGCTTGGAGCCGGGAGGTGGCTACACCTTC	CASSLEPGGGYTF
-	TRBV7-8	TRBJ2-1	-	TGTGCCAGCAGCTTACGGACTTCCTACAATGAGCAGTTCTTC	CASSLRTSYNEQFF
-	TRBV4-2	TRBJ2-3	few	TGTGCCAGCAGTCTAGCGAGCACAGATACGCAGTATTTT	CASSLASTDTQYF
-	TRBV10-3	TRBJ2-3	-	TGTGCCATCAAGATTGAGGGAAGCACAGATACGCAGTATTTT	CAIKIEGSTDTQYF
-	TRBV27	TRBJ2-7	-	TGTGCCAGCTGTCGCCGCCCGGGGGACTACGAGCAGTACTTC	CASCRRPGDYEQYF
TRBD1	TRBV28	TRBJ1-1	-	TGTGCCAGCACCTCTCTCCGAGGACAGGCAAACCAGAACACTGAAGCTTTCTTT	CASTSLRGQANQNTEAFF
TRBD1	TRBV13	TRBJ2-3	-	TGTGCCAGCAGCTTTGGACAGGGAGGAATGACAGATACGCAGTATTTT	CASSFGQGGMTDTQYF
-	TRBV19	TRBJ1-1	-	TGTGCCAGTAGTATAGACTGGCAGGGTGGCACTGAAGCTTTCTTT	CASSIDWQGGTEAFF
-	TRBV28	TRBJ2-5	-	TGTGCCAGCCTGGAGAGGTACCAAGAGACCCAGTACTTC	CASLERYQETQYF
TRBD1	TRBV10-2	TRBJ2-7	-	TGCGCCAGCGGTCGACAGGGGGCATACGAGCAGTACTTC	CASGRQGAYEQYF
-	TRBV30	TRBJ2-1	-	TGTGCCTGGACCCTAAACGATGAGCAGTTCTTC	CAWTLNDEQFF
-	TRBV18	TRBJ2-5	once	TGTGCCAGCTCACCGCAGGCTCAAGAGACCCAGTACTTC	CASSPQAQETQYF
-	TRBV19	TRBJ2-5	-	TGTGCCAGTAGTATTTCCAGACATATGACAGTTCAAGAGACCCAGTACTTC	CASSISRHMTVQETQYF
TRBD1	TRBV2	TRBJ2-2	once	TGTGCCAGCAAAGGGACAGGAAGGACCGGGGAGCTGTTTTTT	CASKGTGRTGELFF
-	TRBV6-6	TRBJ1-4	-	TGTGCTAGCAGTGACGGAGGGGCTCCTAATGAAAAACTGTTTTTT	CASSDGGAPNEKLFF
TRBD2	TRBV7-2	TRBJ2-2	-	TGTGCCAGCAGCCCCGGGCCTCCAGGGGGGACTAGCTTAGGGGAGCTGTTTTTT	CASSPGPPGGTSLGELFF
-	TRBV6-1	TRBJ2-1	-	TGTGCCAGCAGTGAACTGGGCGCCTACTCCTACAATGAGCAGTTCTTC	CASSELGAYSYNEQFF
TRBD1	TRBV28	TRBJ1-1	-	TGTGCCAGCAGGGGGCGGACAGGAATGAACACTGAAGCTTTCTTT	CASRGRTGMNTEAFF
TRBD2	TRBV18	TRBJ2-7	-	TGTGCCAGCTCACCCTTGCTAGCGGGAGACTCTCGCGAGCAGTACTTC	CASSPLLAGDSREQYF
TRBD2	TRBV5-1	TRBJ2-3	-	TGCGCCAGCAGCTTGTTGGGGACTAGCGGGATCAGCACAGATACGCAGTATTTT	CASSLLGTSGISTDTQYF
-	TRBV18	TRBJ1-1	-	TGTGCCAGCTCACCCTCCCTAGGCCGGTTGAACACTGAAGCTTTCTTT	CASSPSLGRLNTEAFF